Listed below are T cell receptor beta chains from one sample, sequenced in a study of low-dose radiotherapy and immunotherapy resistance in tumors. TCRdb redid the calling of the reads with MiXCR, one entry per CDR3 protein. The table shows around 80,000 distinct CDR3 sequences, with under 20% occurring only once. The sample was PBMCs, taken after low-dose radiotherapy plus immunotherapy. These receptor sequences come from a male donor with prostate cancer. Both conserved end residues are part of each CDR3. The D gene is left open where the match is weak. Expanded clones are given a class, and other clones once, few, many or no size at all.

v_call: TRBV25-1; j_call: TRBJ2-2; clone_size: many; d_call: -; cdr3_nt: TGTGCCAGCAGCGTGATCGAGACCGGGGAGCTGTTTTTT; cdr3_aa: CASSVIETGELFF
v_call: TRBV28; j_call: TRBJ1-3; clone_size: many; d_call: -; cdr3_nt: TGTGCCAGCAGTCAAATCGGTGGAGGGAGCTCTGGAAACACCATATATTTT; cdr3_aa: CASSQIGGGSSGNTIYF
v_call: TRBV30; j_call: TRBJ1-1; clone_size: many; d_call: -; cdr3_nt: TGTGCCTGGAGTGGCATTAACAGGCCGATGAACACTGAAGCTTTCTTT; cdr3_aa: CAWSGINRPMNTEAFF
v_call: TRBV19; j_call: TRBJ1-1; clone_size: many; d_call: TRBD1; cdr3_nt: TGTGCCAGCGGAACAGGGGTCCATGAAGCTTTCTTT; cdr3_aa: CASGTGVHEAFF
v_call: TRBV3-1; j_call: TRBJ1-5; clone_size: -; d_call: -; cdr3_nt: TGTGCCAGCAGCCAGGGGTCTCAGCCCCAGCATTTT; cdr3_aa: CASSQGSQPQHF
v_call: TRBV7-3; j_call: TRBJ1-2; clone_size: many; d_call: -; cdr3_nt: TGTGCCAGCAGCTTCACAGGATTAGCGGGCTACACCTTC; cdr3_aa: CASSFTGLAGYTF
v_call: TRBV7-2; j_call: TRBJ1-6; clone_size: many; d_call: -; cdr3_nt: TGTGCCAGCAGCTTCCGCGGAAGCTCCTATAATTCACCCCTCCACTTT; cdr3_aa: CASSFRGSSYNSPLHF
v_call: TRBV6-6; j_call: TRBJ2-1; clone_size: -; d_call: -; cdr3_nt: TGTGCCAGCAGTTACCCGAAGGGGGTTGAGGATGAGCAGTTCTTC; cdr3_aa: CASSYPKGVEDEQFF
v_call: TRBV7-2; j_call: TRBJ1-5; clone_size: -; d_call: -; cdr3_nt: TGTGCCAGCAGGCGGACGGGGAACAATCAGCCCCAGCATTTT; cdr3_aa: CASRRTGNNQPQHF
v_call: TRBV18; j_call: TRBJ1-1; clone_size: many; d_call: -; cdr3_nt: TGTGCCAGCTCACCCACCCGAACAGGGACTGAAGCTTTCTTT; cdr3_aa: CASSPTRTGTEAFF
v_call: TRBV5-6; j_call: TRBJ1-1; clone_size: -; d_call: -; cdr3_nt: -; cdr3_aa: CASSFYICSASPGTGETEAFF
v_call: TRBV7-6; j_call: TRBJ2-7; clone_size: many; d_call: -; cdr3_nt: TGTGCCAGCAGCTTAGCGGGAGCATGGAGGGAGCAGTACTTC; cdr3_aa: CASSLAGAWREQYF
v_call: TRBV7-6; j_call: TRBJ1-2; clone_size: many; d_call: -; cdr3_nt: TGTGCCAGCAGCTCCGGGGACTATGGCTACACCTTC; cdr3_aa: CASSSGDYGYTF
v_call: TRBV5-1; j_call: TRBJ2-7; clone_size: -; d_call: -; cdr3_nt: TGCGCCAGCAGCTTGATCGGCGGCGCCTACGAGCAGTACTTC; cdr3_aa: CASSLIGGAYEQYF
v_call: TRBV4-1; j_call: TRBJ2-2; clone_size: many; d_call: TRBD2; cdr3_nt: TGCGCCAGCAGCCAAGGGAAACTAGCGGACAACACCGGGGAGCTGTTTTTT; cdr3_aa: CASSQGKLADNTGELFF
v_call: TRBV29-1; j_call: TRBJ1-2; clone_size: many; d_call: -; cdr3_nt: TGCAGCGTGGGGACGGCCCTATCCGGCTACACCTTC; cdr3_aa: CSVGTALSGYTF
v_call: TRBV30; j_call: TRBJ1-5; clone_size: many; d_call: -; cdr3_nt: TGTGCCTGGAGTGTAAGTGGGGATCAGCCCCAGCATTTT; cdr3_aa: CAWSVSGDQPQHF
v_call: TRBV5-1; j_call: TRBJ2-7; clone_size: few; d_call: -; cdr3_nt: TGCGCCAGCAGCTTGGGGGGACTGTCCGCCTACGAGCAGTACTTC; cdr3_aa: CASSLGGLSAYEQYF
v_call: TRBV7-2; j_call: TRBJ2-2; clone_size: many; d_call: TRBD1; cdr3_nt: TGTGCCAGCAGCTTAGCGACAGGGGTAACCGGGGAGCTGTTTTTT; cdr3_aa: CASSLATGVTGELFF
v_call: TRBV5-1; j_call: TRBJ2-3; clone_size: many; d_call: TRBD2; cdr3_nt: TGCGCCAGCAGCGATTCGGCTAGCGGGAGTAGTGGTACGCAGTATTTT; cdr3_aa: CASSDSASGSSGTQYF
v_call: TRBV7-8; j_call: TRBJ2-7; clone_size: few; d_call: TRBD2; cdr3_nt: TGTGCCAGCAGTTGGGGACTAGCGGGCACAGGCGGGTACGAGCAGTACTTC; cdr3_aa: CASSWGLAGTGGYEQYF
v_call: TRBV19; j_call: TRBJ1-2; clone_size: many; d_call: -; cdr3_nt: TGTGCCAGTAGCCTCGGGCCGATCAGCTACACCTTC; cdr3_aa: CASSLGPISYTF
v_call: TRBV20-1; j_call: TRBJ2-7; clone_size: many; d_call: -; cdr3_nt: TGCAGTGCTAGTGGGCATTCACTCTACGAGCAGTACTTC; cdr3_aa: CSASGHSLYEQYF
v_call: TRBV7-2; j_call: TRBJ2-3; clone_size: many; d_call: -; cdr3_nt: TGTGCCAGCAGCTTAGTGTTTGGGGGCAATACGCAGTATTTT; cdr3_aa: CASSLVFGGNTQYF
v_call: TRBV6-1; j_call: TRBJ1-2; clone_size: many; d_call: -; cdr3_nt: TGTGCCAGCAGTGAAGAACAGGCCTTTAACTATGGCTACACCTTC; cdr3_aa: CASSEEQAFNYGYTF
v_call: TRBV12-3/TRBV12-4; j_call: TRBJ2-1; clone_size: -; d_call: -; cdr3_nt: TGTGCCAGCAGTTTGTATGAGCAGTTCTTC; cdr3_aa: CASSLYEQFF
v_call: TRBV7-2; j_call: TRBJ1-5; clone_size: many; d_call: -; cdr3_nt: TGTGCCAGCAGCTTATACAGGGATGAACAGCCCCAGCATTTT; cdr3_aa: CASSLYRDEQPQHF
v_call: TRBV10-3; j_call: TRBJ2-3; clone_size: few; d_call: TRBD2; cdr3_nt: TGTGCCATCAGAGGGAGGCGGGAGGGCCTGGATACGCAGTATTTT; cdr3_aa: CAIRGRREGLDTQYF
v_call: TRBV10-3; j_call: TRBJ2-7; clone_size: many; d_call: -; cdr3_nt: TGTGCCATCAGGGGGCAGGGAGACTACGAGCAGTACTTC; cdr3_aa: CAIRGQGDYEQYF
v_call: TRBV6-2/TRBV6-3; j_call: TRBJ2-5; clone_size: many; d_call: -; cdr3_nt: TGTGCCAGCAGTTACTCATCAGGGGAGCAAGAGACCCAGTACTTC; cdr3_aa: CASSYSSGEQETQYF
v_call: TRBV14; j_call: TRBJ1-5; clone_size: -; d_call: -; cdr3_nt: TGTGCCAGCAGTCACCGGGGGCCCCATCAGCCCCAGCATTTT; cdr3_aa: CASSHRGPHQPQHF
v_call: TRBV9; j_call: TRBJ2-3; clone_size: -; d_call: TRBD2; cdr3_nt: TGTGCCAGCACACAAGCGGGAGGAGCCCCAGATACGCAGTATTTT; cdr3_aa: CASTQAGGAPDTQYF
v_call: TRBV28; j_call: TRBJ2-6; clone_size: many; d_call: -; cdr3_nt: TGTGCCAGCACCCGAGGGTCTGGGGCCAACGTCCTGACTTTC; cdr3_aa: CASTRGSGANVLTF
v_call: TRBV6-2/TRBV6-3; j_call: TRBJ1-4; clone_size: many; d_call: -; cdr3_nt: TGTGCCAGCAGTTCGACAATCGGGAAACTGTTTTTT; cdr3_aa: CASSSTIGKLFF
v_call: TRBV4-3; j_call: TRBJ2-5; clone_size: many; d_call: -; cdr3_nt: TGCGCCAGCAGCCAAGACTTCTCCGGGGCGAAAGAGACCCAGTACTTC; cdr3_aa: CASSQDFSGAKETQYF
v_call: TRBV7-9; j_call: TRBJ1-3; clone_size: many; d_call: -; cdr3_nt: TGTGCCAGCAGCAGCGAAATTCCCGGGAATTTT; cdr3_aa: CASSSEIPGNF
v_call: TRBV30; j_call: TRBJ1-5; clone_size: many; d_call: TRBD1; cdr3_nt: TGTGCCTGGAGAGGGACAGGGATTCCGGGTCAGCCCCAGCATTTT; cdr3_aa: CAWRGTGIPGQPQHF
v_call: TRBV10-3; j_call: TRBJ2-2; clone_size: many; d_call: -; cdr3_nt: TGTGCCATCAGTGACCCTGAAGGGGCGGGAAGGAACACCGGGGAGCTGTTTTTT; cdr3_aa: CAISDPEGAGRNTGELFF
v_call: TRBV5-7; j_call: TRBJ1-2; clone_size: -; d_call: -; cdr3_nt: TGTGCCAGCAGCCCGGGAGGAGGACAAAATAACTATGGCTACACCTTC; cdr3_aa: CASSPGGGQNNYGYTF
v_call: TRBV6-5; j_call: TRBJ2-4; clone_size: few; d_call: TRBD2; cdr3_nt: TGTGCCAGCAGTCCGGGACTAGCGGGAGCGTTCATTCAGTACTTC; cdr3_aa: CASSPGLAGAFIQYF
v_call: TRBV20-1; j_call: TRBJ2-1; clone_size: many; d_call: TRBD2; cdr3_nt: TGCAGTGCCCCACTCGGGGGGGACAATGAGCAGTTCTTC; cdr3_aa: CSAPLGGDNEQFF
v_call: TRBV18; j_call: TRBJ2-5; clone_size: many; d_call: -; cdr3_nt: TGTGCCAGCTCCCTCTCGGGGCCTGGGACCCAGTACTTC; cdr3_aa: CASSLSGPGTQYF
v_call: TRBV11-2; j_call: TRBJ2-1; clone_size: -; d_call: -; cdr3_nt: TGTGCCAGCAGCTTAGGGTTCGGCGAGAAATACAATGAGCAGTTCTTC; cdr3_aa: CASSLGFGEKYNEQFF
v_call: TRBV6-2/TRBV6-3; j_call: TRBJ2-3; clone_size: many; d_call: -; cdr3_nt: TGTGCCAGCCGCCAGCGGCCACGCACAGATACGCAGTATTTT; cdr3_aa: CASRQRPRTDTQYF
v_call: TRBV3-1; j_call: TRBJ2-2; clone_size: many; d_call: -; cdr3_nt: TGTGCCAGCAGCCGAGCGGGCACCGGGGAGCTGTTTTTT; cdr3_aa: CASSRAGTGELFF
v_call: TRBV20-1; j_call: TRBJ1-1; clone_size: -; d_call: -; cdr3_nt: TGCAGTGCTAGAGCCCTCCCGAGCGACAGCAACACTGAAGCTTTCTTT; cdr3_aa: CSARALPSDSNTEAFF
v_call: TRBV27; j_call: TRBJ2-7; clone_size: many; d_call: -; cdr3_nt: TGTGCCAGCAGTACGTCTCGGGGAGGGGGCCACGAGCAGTACTTC; cdr3_aa: CASSTSRGGGHEQYF
v_call: TRBV3-1; j_call: TRBJ1-2; clone_size: -; d_call: -; cdr3_nt: TGTGCCAGCAGCCAAGTATCCGGGAATGGCTACACCTTC; cdr3_aa: CASSQVSGNGYTF
v_call: TRBV7-2; j_call: TRBJ1-5; clone_size: many; d_call: -; cdr3_nt: TGTGCCAGCAGCTCACCACCCAAGGCCCAGCATTTT; cdr3_aa: CASSSPPKAQHF
v_call: TRBV20-1; j_call: TRBJ2-1; clone_size: many; d_call: TRBD2; cdr3_nt: TGCAGTGCCCCGGGGGCTAGCGGGAGATCTGAGCAGTTCTTC; cdr3_aa: CSAPGASGRSEQFF
v_call: TRBV24-1; j_call: TRBJ1-2; clone_size: -; d_call: -; cdr3_nt: TGTGCCACCAGTGAGAATTACAGAAACTATGGCTACACCTTC; cdr3_aa: CATSENYRNYGYTF